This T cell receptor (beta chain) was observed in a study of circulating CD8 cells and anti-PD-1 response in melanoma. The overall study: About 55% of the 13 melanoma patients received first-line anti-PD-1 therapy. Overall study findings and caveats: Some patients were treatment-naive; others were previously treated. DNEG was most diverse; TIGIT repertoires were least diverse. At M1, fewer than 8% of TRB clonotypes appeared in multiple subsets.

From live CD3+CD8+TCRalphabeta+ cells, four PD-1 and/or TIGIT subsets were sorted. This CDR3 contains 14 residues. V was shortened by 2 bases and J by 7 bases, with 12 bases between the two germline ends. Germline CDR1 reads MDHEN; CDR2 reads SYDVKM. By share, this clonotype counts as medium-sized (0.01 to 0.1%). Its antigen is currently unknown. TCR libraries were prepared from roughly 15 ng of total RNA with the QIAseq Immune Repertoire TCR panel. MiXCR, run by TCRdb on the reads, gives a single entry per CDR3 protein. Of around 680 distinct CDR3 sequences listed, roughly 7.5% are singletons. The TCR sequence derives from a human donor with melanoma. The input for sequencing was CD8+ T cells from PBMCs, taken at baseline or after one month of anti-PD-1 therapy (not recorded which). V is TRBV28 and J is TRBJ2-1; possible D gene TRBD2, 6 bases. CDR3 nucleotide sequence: TGTGCCAGCAGTTTAGGGCGGGGTTGGAATGAGCAGTTCTTC. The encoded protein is CASSLGRGWNEQFF.